Each of the 14 T cell receptor beta chains below was sequenced from the same sample in a study of molecular identifiers for immune sequencing clone quantification. A single record per CDR3 protein comes from TCRdb applying MiXCR to the PCR reads. Among about 86,000 distinct CDR3 sequences listed, nearly 25% were seen once. The sample comprised naive CD8+ T cells from blood, with Jurkat cell RNA spiked in. As to subset: FACS-sorted CD8+CD4-CCR7+CD45RA+ naive T cells. Source of these receptors: a human donor in good health. Some libraries in this study had Jurkat cell RNA spiked in.

The chain couples TRBV27 to TRBJ2-2, with D perhaps TRBD2 (6 bases). Between the trimmed V and J ends, which lost 6 bases and 11 bases, there was a span of 13 bases. Germline V gene lookup returns CDR1 MNHEY and CDR2 SMNVEV (reference sequence). This CDR3 region has 12 residues. The CDR3 DNA is TGTGCCAGCAGAGGGCCGGGGGTTGAGCTGTTTTTT. Translated: CASRGPGVELFF.

This clonotype has at least ten counts. This chain uses TRBV7-9 with TRBJ1-1; D is ambiguous. The CDR3 runs to 12 residues. Trimming cost V 5 bases and J 3 bases, with 7 bases left between them. Germline CDR1 is SEHNR and CDR2 is FQNEAQ (reference sequence). The CDR3 here is CASSPPDTEAFF. The DNA for the CDR3 is TGTGCCAGCAGCCCTCCTGACACTGAAGCTTTCTTT.

This rearrangement joins TRBV29-1 to TRBJ2-3; D not resolved. CDR1 is SQVTM, CDR2 ANQGSEA, per germline. This CDR3 comprises 13 residues. Here the CDR3 DNA reads TGCCGCGCATCACCGTCCCCCCCAGATACGCAGTATTTT. Translation gives CRASPSPPDTQYF.

This clonotype was detected many times. The chain carries TRBV19 and TRBJ2-2; 7 nucleotides line up with TRBD1. The V gene end was trimmed by 9 bases and the J gene end by 1 base; junction bases not matched to a gene: 2. This CDR3 comprises 13 residues. Germline V gives CDR1 LNHDA, CDR2 SQIVND (reference sequence). DNA for the CDR3: TGTGCCAGCGGGACAGAGAACACCGGGGAGCTGTTTTTT. Its translation: CASGTENTGELFF.

In regard to this clonotype: This clone may be a read error of a much larger clone one base away. The chain uses TRBV6-2 or TRBV6-3 and TRBJ1-1; D uncertain. The CDR3 contains 11 residues. The V and J ends lost 7 bases and 3 bases respectively, with 6 bases between them. The V gene's germline CDR1 is MNHEY and CDR2 SVGEGT. The CDR3 protein is CASKVDTEAFF. CDR3 sequence (DNA): TGTGCCAGCAAAGTGGACACTGAAGCTTTCTTT.

In the case of this clonotype: A read error is possible here, since a much larger clone lies one base away. The chain employs TRBV27 and TRBJ2-2; D is unresolved. The germline V and J ends were trimmed by 11 bases and 2 bases, with 24 bases remaining between them. CDR1 and CDR2 from the germline V gene are MNHEY and SMNVEV (reference sequence). CDR3 length: 17 residues. The CDR3 region has the DNA TGTGCCGCCCAAAGCTGGGCCCAACTCATCAACACCGGGGAGCTGTTTTTT. It yields the protein CAAQSWAQLINTGELFF.

Details on this clonotype: This may be a read error, as it is one base from a much larger clone. The V and J genes are TRBV7-9 and TRBJ1-1, with D maybe TRBD1 (5 bases). V was pared by 1 base and J by 5 bases, with 14 bases between. This CDR3 spans 15 amino acids. Per the germline V gene, CDR1 is SEHNR and CDR2 is FQNEAQ (reference sequence). Here the CDR3 reads CASSLEGEGWTEAFF. In nucleotides, the CDR3 is TGTGCCAGCAGCTTAGAAGGGGAGGGCTGGACTGAAGCTTTCTTT. Drawing the rest from reference TRBV7-9 and TRBJ1-1, the complete variable domain is DTGVSQNPRHKITKRGQNVTFRCDPISEHNRLYWYRQTLGQGPEFLTYFQNEAQLEKSRLLSDRFSAERPKGSFSTLEIQRTEQGDSAMYLCASSLEGEGWTEAFFGQGTRLTVV.

The sample holds a few counts of this clonotype. The chain recombines TRBV19 with TRBJ2-3; 7 bases are a match to TRBD2. Per germline, CDR1 LNHDA and CDR2 SQIVND (reference sequence). J was trimmed by 6 bases and V by 6 bases; bases with no gene match: 12. The CDR3 covers 15 residues. CDR3 coding DNA: TGTGCCAGTAGACGGACTAGTAGGGGCGTCGATACGCAGTATTTT. This codes for CASRRTSRGVDTQYF.

A note on this clonotype: Being one base from a much bigger clone, this may be a read error. The V gene is TRBV5-4, the J gene TRBJ1-1; no definite D call. The CDR3 runs 13 residues. CDR1 is SGHNT, CDR2 YYREEE, per germline (reference sequence). The DNA for the CDR3 is TGTGCCGGCAGCTGGAGTGGGCTCACTGAAGCTTTCTTT. This encodes CAGSWSGLTEAFF.

In this sample, this clonotype turned up once. A clone one base away is much larger, so this may be a read error. The chain uses TRBV6-6 and TRBJ2-3, with TRBD1 matching 10 bases. This CDR3 has 18 amino acids. CDR1 is MNHNY, CDR2 SVGAGI, per germline (reference sequence). The CDR3 reads CASTDQGGTGVYTDTQCF. The CDR3 DNA follows: TGTGCCAGCACCGACCAGGGGGGGACAGGGGTCTACACAGATACGCAGTGTTTT.

This clonotype was picked up a small number of times. V and J are TRBV4-1 and TRBJ1-2; D unclear. The CDR3 length is 15 residues. In germline, CDR1 is MGHRA, CDR2 YSYEKL. The V and J ends lost 2 bases and 2 bases respectively, with 12 bases between them. CDR3 amino acids: CASSQQGPINYGYTF. CDR3 coding DNA: TGCGCCAGCAGCCAACAAGGTCCCATCAACTATGGCTACACCTTC.

In this sample, this clonotype turned up many times. The gene calls are TRBV28 and TRBJ2-7; D might be TRBD1 or TRBD2, each matching 5 bases. This CDR3 has 14 residues. V lost 2 bases to trimming and J lost 3 bases, with 11 bases between them. CDR1 and CDR2 from the germline V gene are MDHEN and SYDVKM. The CDR3 coding sequence is TGTGCCAGCAGTTTAGGGGGTAGCTACTACGAGCAGTACTTC. Protein sequence: CASSLGGSYYEQYF.

This clonotype was recorded many times. The V call is TRBV4-3, the J call TRBJ1-2; tentatively, D is TRBD1 (6 bases). Germline loops: CDR1 LGHNA, CDR2 YSLEER. Trimming pared 0 bases from V and 2 bases from J, leaving 13 bases between. The CDR3 loop spans 16 amino acids. As DNA, the CDR3 is TGCGCCAGCAGCCAAGAATATAACAGGGTAAACTATGGCTACACCTTC. Translated: CASSQEYNRVNYGYTF.

This clonotype turned up a few times. The chain employs TRBV19 and TRBJ2-1; either TRBD1 or TRBD2 may fit D (6 bases each). CDR1 and CDR2 from the germline V gene are LNHDA and SQIVND (reference sequence). This CDR3 comprises 14 residues. The V end was cut by 3 bases, the J end by 4 bases, with 10 bases between. CDR3 protein: CASSMGGLYNEQFF. The DNA for the CDR3 is TGTGCCAGTAGTATGGGGGGCCTGTACAATGAGCAGTTCTTC.